These 32 T cell receptor beta chains were all obtained from the same sample, sequenced in a study of T cell responses to AZD1222 COVID-19 vaccine. TCRdb's table, derived via immunoSEQ multiplex PCR, lists solely in-frame clones and lacks some. The data contain under 150,000 clones, roughly nine tenths of them singletons. The source was peripheral blood, collected on day 0 of AZD1222 vaccination. These receptor sequences come from an adult in good health.

J is TRBJ2-7 and V is TRBV7-2; D might be TRBD2 (5 bases). The germline CDR1 and CDR2 sequences are SGHTA and FQGNSA. Trimming stripped 3 bases from V and 2 bases from J, with 14 bases between. The CDR3 has 15 residues. Written as DNA, the CDR3 is TGTGCCAGCAGCTTGGCGGGCCCCGCCGCCTACGAGCAGTACTTC. It codes for CASSLAGPAAYEQYF.

CDR3 amino acids: CASSPNPGGTQYF. The CDR3 nucleotides read TGTGCCAGCAGTCCAAACCCCGGGGGGACCCAGTACTTC. The rearrangement links TRBV6-4 to TRBJ2-5, with a possible D match to TRBD2 (6 bases). The length of the CDR3 is 13 residues. Trimming took off 5 bases at V and 7 bases at J, with 14 bases between the two ends. In germline, CDR1 is MRHNA, CDR2 SNTAGT.

The rearrangement uses TRBV4-2 and TRBJ1-2; TRBD1 matches 8 bases. CDR1 and CDR2 from the germline V gene are LGHNA and YNFKEQ. V dropped 2 bases and J dropped 3; count of bases not matched to a gene: 11. The CDR3 has 17 residues. This chain's CDR3 is CASSQSDRGSYDYGYTF. The DNA of the CDR3 is TGTGCCAGCAGCCAATCAGACAGGGGTTCTTACGACTATGGCTACACCTTC.

The V gene is TRBV4-1, the J gene TRBJ1-5; D call uncertain. Trimming stripped 3 bases from V and 3 bases from J, with 12 bases between. Germline CDR1 is MGHRA and CDR2 is YSYEKL. The length of the CDR3 is 15 residues. The CDR3 DNA is TGCGCCAGCAGCCAGGAGCCGGGCCCCAATCAGCCCCAGCATTTT. It is translated as CASSQEPGPNQPQHF.

The V call is TRBV9, the J call TRBJ2-7; D might be TRBD2 (5 bases). This CDR3 region has 13 residues. Germline CDR1 SGDLS, CDR2 YYNGEE. With 5 bases removed from V and 2 bases from J, the gap between germline ends came to 11 bases. CDR3 nucleotide sequence: TGTGCCAGCAGTACGGGATCCCCCTACGAGCAGTACTTC. Encoded protein: CASSTGSPYEQYF.

The chain recombines TRBV7-6 with TRBJ1-5, with TRBD1 as a possible D gene (5 bases). CDR3 length: 17 residues. Germline V gives CDR1 SGHVS, CDR2 FNYEAQ. Trimming took 1 base from V and 1 from J, leaving 14 bases between them. In DNA, the CDR3 is TGTGCCAGCAGCTTAGGACCCTCGGGGGTCAGCAATCAGCCCCAGCATTTT. Protein product: CASSLGPSGVSNQPQHF. The variable domain in full, with the rest retrieved from reference TRBV7-6 and TRBJ1-5, is GAGVSQSPRYKVTKRGQDVALRCDPISGHVSLYWYRQALGQGPEFLTYFNYEAQQDKSGLPNDRFSAERPEGSISTLTIQRTEQRDSAMYRCASSLGPSGVSNQPQHFGDGTRLSIL.

The genes are TRBV5-1 and TRBJ1-2; tentative D call: TRBD1 (6 bases). The V end was cut by 2 bases, the J end by 6 bases, with 11 bases between. The CDR3 covers 13 residues. Germline V lookup: CDR1 SGHRS, CDR2 YFSETQ. In nucleotides, the CDR3 is TGCGCCAGCAGCTTTCTGGGGGCGAATGGCTACACCTTC. Its translation: CASSFLGANGYTF.

The chain recombines TRBV6-5 with TRBJ2-3, with TRBD2 matching 14 bases. CDR1 MNHEY and CDR2 SVGAGI come from the germline V gene. J lost 4 bases, V lost 5 bases, and 2 bases had no gene match. The CDR3 length is 15 residues. CDR3 protein: CASSPGLAGADTQYF. The CDR3 DNA reads as TGTGCCAGCAGTCCGGGACTAGCGGGAGCAGATACGCAGTATTTT.

The rearrangement links TRBV4-2 to TRBJ1-2; TRBD1 might be the D (6 bases). The CDR3 length is 15 residues. Germline CDR1 is LGHNA and CDR2 is YNFKEQ. The V and J ends lost 2 bases and 2 bases respectively, with 12 bases between them. CDR3 nucleotides: TGTGCCAGCAGCCAACCGGGGGGCGGGAACTATGGCTACACCTTC. Protein product: CASSQPGGGNYGYTF.

The chain recombines TRBV30 with TRBJ1-2; TRBD1 matches 8 bases. V was pared by 6 bases and J by 8 bases, with 11 bases of the junction left unmatched. CDR1 is GTSNPN and CDR2 is SVGIG in the germline V gene (reference sequence). The CDR3 contains 13 residues. CDR3 in amino acids: CACPGRGRFGYTF. CDR3 DNA sequence: TGTGCCTGCCCGGGCAGGGGGCGATTCGGCTACACCTTC. The full variable domain, its missing parts supplied by reference TRBV30 and TRBJ1-2, is SQTIHQWPATLVQPVGSPLSLECTVEGTSNPNLYWYRQAAGRGLQLLFYSVGIGQISSEVPQNLSASRPQDRQFILSSKKLLLSDSGFYLCACPGRGRFGYTFGSGTRLTVV.

This chain joins TRBV7-9 and TRBJ1-5; D is undetermined. The germline V and J ends were trimmed by 5 bases and 3 bases, with 5 bases remaining between them. The germline gives CDR1 SEHNR, CDR2 FQNEAQ (reference sequence). The CDR3 totals 12 residues. The CDR3: CASSRDNQPQHF. CDR3 sequence (DNA): TGTGCCAGCAGCCGGGACAATCAGCCCCAGCATTTT.

The count of this clone is one. The V and J genes are TRBV7-9 and TRBJ1-2; D possibly corresponds to TRBD1 (5 bases). Germline values: CDR1 SEHNR, CDR2 FQNEAQ (reference sequence). V was shortened by 3 bases and J by 5 bases, with 10 bases between the two germline ends. The CDR3 length is 13 residues. CDR3 bases: TGTGCCAGCAGCTTTTCGACAGTTTATGGCTACACCTTC. Encoded protein: CASSFSTVYGYTF.

V usage is TRBV18 and J usage is TRBJ2-7; tentative D call: TRBD2 (6 bases). V lost 3 bases to trimming and J lost 5 bases, with 14 bases between them. CDR3 length: 14 residues. The germline CDR1 and CDR2 sequences are KGHSH and LQKENI. The CDR3 DNA is TGTGCCAGCTCACCCGGCGCGGGGAGGAACGAGCAGTACTTC. Its translation: CASSPGAGRNEQYF.

This chain connects TRBV5-1 to TRBJ1-5; no definite D call. V lost 0 bases to trimming and J lost 4 bases, with 8 bases between them. This CDR3 contains 14 residues. The germline V gene has CDR1 SGHRS and CDR2 YFSETQ. The CDR3 sequence is CASSLGAGNQPQHF. CDR3 sequence (DNA): TGCGCCAGCAGCTTGGGGGCGGGAAATCAGCCCCAGCATTTT.

This chain connects TRBV5-1 to TRBJ1-6; 11 nucleotides align to TRBD1. V was clipped by 0 bases and J by 12 bases; unmatched bases: 8. The CDR3 consists of 16 residues. CDR1 SGHRS and CDR2 YFSETQ come from the germline V gene. The CDR3 loop reads CASSLGQTGTGGPLHF. CDR3 in DNA: TGCGCCAGCAGCTTGGGCCAAACCGGGACAGGGGGACCCCTCCACTTT.

Only one count was recorded for this clone. This rearrangement joins TRBV18 to TRBJ1-4, with 7 bases fitting TRBD1. The CDR3 spans 16 residues. With V trimmed by 3 bases and J by 10 bases, 14 bases remained unmatched. CDR1 KGHSH and CDR2 LQKENI come from the germline V gene. CDR3 sequence reads: CASSPQETGSDGKLFF. CDR3 nucleotide sequence: TGTGCCAGCTCACCGCAGGAGACAGGGTCCGACGGAAAACTGTTTTTT.

The chain has TRBV7-9 and TRBJ1-2; D might be TRBD1 (6 bases). V gave up 5 bases and J gave up 4 bases, with 17 bases separating them. Germline V gene sequence: CDR1 SEHNR, CDR2 FQNEAQ (reference sequence). The length of the CDR3 is 15 residues. The CDR3 DNA reads as TGTGCCAGCAGCGGCAGCCACAGGGATCTCTATGGCTACACCTTC. It yields the protein CASSGSHRDLYGYTF.

This chain joins TRBV7-9 and TRBJ2-5; TRBD1 is a possible D gene (6 bases). The CDR3 runs 15 residues. Trimming pared 0 bases from V and 3 bases from J, leaving 11 bases between. Germline V CDR1 and CDR2: SEHNR, FQNEAQ (reference sequence). In DNA, the CDR3 is TGTGCCAGCAGCTTAGCGGGGGCGCAAAAAGAGACCCAGTACTTC. It translates to CASSLAGAQKETQYF.

This clone is a singleton in its sample. The rearrangement joins TRBV7-2 to TRBJ1-5, with D possibly TRBD1 on 5 matching bases. CDR3 length equals 16 residues. The V gene's germline CDR1 is SGHTA and CDR2 FQGNSA. Trimming stripped 1 base from V and 2 bases from J, with 12 bases between. CDR3 nucleotides: TGTGCCAGCAGCTTAGTGGGGGGAGGAGGCAATCAGCCCCAGCATTTT. Amino acids: CASSLVGGGGNQPQHF.

The chain joins TRBV5-1 to TRBJ2-1; TRBD1 matches at 9 bases. This CDR3 is 15 amino acids long. The junction had 12 bases not matched to a gene; V was cut back by 6 bases and J by 8 bases. Germline CDR1 reads SGHRS; CDR2 reads YFSETQ. The CDR3 reads CASKETGQGWDEQFF. The CDR3 bases are TGCGCCAGCAAGGAAACTGGACAGGGGTGGGATGAGCAGTTCTTC.

This clone appeared a few times. The chain combines TRBV6-2 or TRBV6-3 with TRBJ1-1; D may be TRBD1 (6 bases). The V gene's germline CDR1 is MNHEY and CDR2 SVGEGT. V was trimmed by 0 bases and J by 0 bases, leaving 14 bases between them. The CDR3 runs to 17 residues. Written as DNA, the CDR3 is TGTGCCAGCAGTTACTCGGGACAAGAATTCCTGAACACTGAAGCTTTCTTT. Translating gives CASSYSGQEFLNTEAFF.

The chain is built from TRBV5-1 and TRBJ2-2, with 7 bases that match TRBD1. Germline V gene data show CDR1 as SGHRS and CDR2 as YFSETQ. The CDR3 runs to 14 residues. Trimming at V came to 7 bases and at J to 6 bases, leaving 9 bases not matched to a gene. The CDR3 region is CASSLDRAPGELFF. CDR3 coding DNA: TGCGCCAGCTCCCTCGACAGGGCCCCCGGGGAGCTGTTTTTT. Supplemented by reference TRBV5-1 and TRBJ2-2, the full variable domain reads KAGVTQTPRYLIKTRGQQVTLSCSPISGHRSVSWYQQTPGQGLQFLFEYFSETQRNKGNFPGRFSGRQFSNSRSEMNVSTLELGDSALYLCASSLDRAPGELFFGEGSRLTVL.

The rearrangement uses TRBV19 and TRBJ1-5; the D is unclear. The CDR3 consists of 12 residues. The germline V and J ends were trimmed by 5 bases and 3 bases, with 5 bases remaining between them. Germline CDR1 LNHDA, CDR2 SQIVND (reference sequence). CDR3 DNA: TGTGCCAGTAGTGCGAACAATCAGCCCCAGCATTTT. It specifies CASSANNQPQHF.

The chain employs TRBV7-8 and TRBJ1-2; 9 bases are a match to TRBD1. Germline CDR1 SGHVS, CDR2 FQNEAQ. This CDR3 has 13 residues. The trim removed 5 bases at V and 5 bases at J, leaving 3 bases unmatched. CDR3 residues: CASSMGQGYGYTF. The CDR3 DNA follows: TGTGCCAGCAGCATGGGACAGGGTTATGGCTACACCTTC.

The chain employs TRBV9 and TRBJ1-4; perhaps TRBD1 as D (6 bases). V was trimmed by 1 base and J by 5 bases, leaving 15 bases between them. Germline V gene sequence: CDR1 SGDLS, CDR2 YYNGEE. The CDR3 loop spans 16 amino acids. The CDR3 sequence is CASSVTRGGSNEKLFF. The CDR3 DNA follows: TGTGCCAGCAGCGTAACTAGAGGGGGATCGAATGAAAAACTGTTTTTT.

This clone has a single count. V and J are TRBV12-5 and TRBJ1-1, with D unclear. The CDR3 spans 15 residues. Per germline, CDR1 LGHNT and CDR2 FRNRAP. Between the trimmed V and J ends, which lost 6 bases and 0 bases, there was a span of 14 bases. The DNA of the CDR3 is TGTGCTAGTGGAAAAACGGACGGATTGAACACTGAAGCTTTCTTT. The encoded protein is CASGKTDGLNTEAFF.

This clone was seen once. V usage is TRBV7-9 and J usage is TRBJ1-6; maybe TRBD1 (5 bases). V lost 1 base and J lost 10, with 8 bases in between. The CDR3 runs 13 residues. In germline, CDR1 is SEHNR, CDR2 FQNEAQ (reference sequence). In DNA, the CDR3 is TGTGCCAGCAGCTTAGGGGGGGAGTCACCCCTCCACTTT. Its translation is CASSLGGESPLHF.

This sequence joins TRBV19 and TRBJ1-4; D may be TRBD1 (5 bases). V lost 6 bases, J lost 7 bases, and 21 bases lay in between. This CDR3 is 16 amino acids long. Germline V gene sequence: CDR1 LNHDA, CDR2 SQIVND (reference sequence). CDR3 sequence (DNA): TGTGCCAGTAGGACCCCAACCCAGGGAGGTGGTGAAAAACTGTTTTTT. It yields the protein CASRTPTQGGGEKLFF.

The chain couples TRBV15 to TRBJ2-5; D unclear. Trimming cost V 0 bases and J 5 bases, with 16 bases left between them. Germline values: CDR1 LNHNV, CDR2 YYDKDF (reference sequence). This CDR3 spans 16 amino acids. This CDR3 reads CATSREISPPGETQYF. In DNA form, the CDR3 reads TGTGCCACCAGCAGAGAGATTAGCCCCCCGGGCGAGACCCAGTACTTC.

V is TRBV3-1 (or the pseudogene TRBV3-2) and J is TRBJ2-2; the D gene is possibly TRBD2 (6 bases). V lost 4 bases and J lost 6, with 18 bases in between. Germline V gives CDR1 LGHDT, CDR2 YNNKEL (reference sequence). The CDR3 is 16 amino acids. CDR3 protein: CASSLRGNGGAGELFF. CDR3 sequence (DNA): TGTGCCAGCAGCCTTCGAGGAAACGGAGGGGCCGGGGAGCTGTTTTTT.

The rearrangement uses TRBV5-1 and TRBJ2-7; D is undetermined. The CDR3 is 14 amino acids. Germline CDR1 is SGHRS and CDR2 is YFSETQ. V lost 4 bases to trimming and J lost 12 bases, with 23 bases between them. CDR3 region: CASSETALSGSPYF. DNA for the CDR3: TGCGCCAGCAGCGAAACGGCACTATCGGGTAGTCCGTACTTC.

The chain recombines TRBV7-2 with TRBJ2-1, with TRBD1 as a possible D gene (6 bases). Germline assignment: CDR1 SGHTA and CDR2 FQGNSA. The germline V and J ends were trimmed by 5 bases and 8 bases, with 16 bases remaining between them. CDR3 size: 14 residues. The chain's CDR3 is CASSPQQGQHEQFF. In DNA, the CDR3 is TGTGCCAGCAGCCCCCAGCAGGGGCAGCATGAGCAGTTCTTC.